This TCR beta chain was found in a study of molecular identifiers for immune sequencing clone quantification. Study results and caveats: Whereas naive cells kept under 1% of molecules in clones above 20 RNA copies, such clones held over 98% in effectors.

The CDR3 is 14 amino acids. Germline CDR1 and CDR2: SGHNT and YYREEE (reference sequence). A single record per CDR3 protein comes from TCRdb applying MiXCR to the PCR reads. The table has about half a million distinct CDR3 sequences, roughly 24% seen once. A word on this clonotype: Its antigen is not known. Germline is not matched at one junction end, which may reflect a read error.

The sample comprised naive CD8+ T cells from blood, with Jurkat cell RNA spiked in. Subset meaning: FACS-sorted CD8+CD4-CCR7+CD45RA+ naive T cells. This sequence originates from a human donor in good health. Some libraries in this study had Jurkat cell RNA spiked in. V and J are TRBV5-4 and TRBJ1-6; TRBD1 might be the D (6 bases). The CDR3 nucleotides are TGTGCCAGCAGCCCGACAGGTCCCGGTTCACCCCTCCGCTTT. Its translation is CASSPTGPGSPLRF.